The 28 T cell receptor beta chains listed next were all sequenced from one sample in a study of immune heterogeneity within non-small cell lung tumors (dated by TCRdb to the late 2010s). The reads were generated on a HiSeq X Ten. The TCR beta CDR3 region was amplified with a multiplex PCR system, in which a first round of nine to ten cycles was run using 32 V-gene forward and 13 J-gene reverse primers. In-frame beta chains were kept once TCRdb had trimmed the public reads at Q25 with fastp and called clones with MiXCR. Under each unique CDR3 protein, matching rows form one entry showing the most common genes and DNA. This sample lists 1,500 to 2,500 distinct CDR3 sequences; just under 30% were detected once. The biggest ten clones account for less than 35% of the sample. Genomic DNA was extracted from bulk tumor tissue and used as the TCR template, and approximately 600 ng gDNA was amplified per sample. Multiple biopsies per primary tumor were taken during surgery, spaced as far apart as possible within the tumor mass. The study cohort was described as untreated, and the patients were newly diagnosed NSCLC cases having curative surgery.

Sequenced sample: lung tumor tissue. The receptor source for this set is a man between 60 and 75 years old with non-small cell lung cancer.

The chain has TRBV12-3 or TRBV12-4 and TRBJ2-7; D remains unclear. The CDR3 loop spans 15 amino acids. Trimming pared 3 bases from V and 2 bases from J, leaving 14 bases between. Here the CDR3 reads CASSFSGVGTYEQYF. CDR3 sequence (DNA): TGTGCCAGCAGTTTTTCTGGAGTGGGCACCTACGAGCAGTACTTC.

About this clonotype: This clone may be a read error of a much larger clone one base away. The chain links TRBV30 to TRBJ1-2; 7 bases map to TRBD1. The CDR3 is made up of 13 amino acids. Germline V CDR1 and CDR2: GTSNPN, SVGIG (reference sequence). CDR3 residues: CASQGQFHYGHTF. CDR3 coding DNA: TGTGCCTCACAGGGACAGTTCCACTATGGCCACACCTTC.

This chain joins TRBV25-1 and TRBJ1-2; 8 bases agree with TRBD1. Trimming at V came to 1 base and at J to 7 bases, leaving 8 bases not matched to a gene. Germline-derived CDR1 and CDR2 are MGHDK and SYGVNS. The CDR3 runs 15 residues. The CDR3 sequence is CASSELDREEGGYTF. CDR3 nucleotide sequence: TGTGCCAGCAGTGAATTGGACAGGGAGGAAGGTGGCTACACCTTC.

Worth noting for this clonotype: This could be a read error, since a much larger clone is one nucleotide away. The chain joins TRBV20-1 to TRBJ2-7; D gene unclear. Germline lookup yields CDR1 DFQATT and CDR2 SNEGSKA (reference sequence). The CDR3 totals 14 residues. Trimming removed 0 bases at V and 6 bases at J, with 15 bases between. In nucleotides, the CDR3 is TGCAGTGCTAGAGATACAGAACGCCCCCGCGAGCAGTACTTC. Its protein is CSARDTERPREQYF.

In this sample, this clonotype is medium-sized. The V and J genes are TRBV7-2 and TRBJ2-1; 9 positions agree with TRBD2. Germline V gene lookup returns CDR1 SGHTA and CDR2 FQGNSA. The V and J ends lost 8 bases and 0 bases, in that order; junction bases with no gene match: 8. The CDR3 totals 16 residues. CDR3 sequence (DNA): TGTGCCAGCCAAAGAGGGACTAGCCCCTCCTACAATGAGCAGTTCTTC. The encoded protein is CASQRGTSPSYNEQFF.

Within the sample, this clonotype is medium-sized. The chain recombines TRBV6-4 with TRBJ1-6, with TRBD1 matching 7 bases. The CDR3 sequence is 15 residues long. In germline, CDR1 is MRHNA, CDR2 SNTAGT. Trimming cost V 4 bases and J 9 bases; bases outside gene matches: 9. CDR3 protein: CASSVGGGAGSPLHF. CDR3 DNA: TGTGCCAGCAGTGTCGGAGGGGGCGCGGGTTCACCCCTCCACTTT.

The rearrangement links TRBV7-9 to TRBJ2-3; 7 nucleotides align to TRBD2. The CDR3 length is 16 residues. The germline V gene encodes CDR1 SEHNR and CDR2 FQNEAQ (reference sequence). V shed 4 bases, J shed 1 base, and the junction held 8 bases outside the gene matches. CDR3 bases: TGTGCCAGCAGCTCCCTGACTAGCTCCGGCACAGATACGCAGTATTTT. It encodes CASSSLTSSGTDTQYF. The full variable domain, rest sourced from reference TRBV7-9 and TRBJ2-3, is DTGVSQNPRHKITKRGQNVTFRCDPISEHNRLYWYRQTLGQGPEFLTYFQNEAQLEKSRLLSDRFSAERPKGSFSTLEIQRTEQGDSAMYLCASSSLTSSGTDTQYFGPGTRLTVL.

This clonotype was seen more than once but under ten times. The V gene is TRBV20-1, the J gene TRBJ1-6; 7 bases are shared with TRBD1. The CDR3 is made up of 14 amino acids. Germline trimming cut 5 bases from V and 6 bases from J; bases unmatched to any gene: 7. Germline assignment: CDR1 DFQATT and CDR2 SNEGSKA (reference sequence). The CDR3 DNA reads TGCAGTGCTTACAGGGGATCTGGTAATTCACCCCTCCACTTT. Protein sequence: CSAYRGSGNSPLHF.

Of note for this clonotype: Just one base apart from a much larger clone, this may be a read error. V is TRBV2 and J is TRBJ1-1; D call uncertain. CDR1 and CDR2 (germline): SNHLY, FYNNEI. V lost 5 bases, J lost 1 base, and 5 bases lay in between. This CDR3 has 12 amino acids. CDR3 protein: CASSPRNTEAFF. DNA of the CDR3: TGTGCCAGCAGTCCAAGGAACACTGAAGCTTTCTTT.

Within the sample, this clonotype is medium-sized. The J gene is TRBJ2-1, the V gene TRBV3-1, with 8 bases that match TRBD2. The CDR3 contains 15 residues. CDR1 is LGHDT, CDR2 YNNKEL, per germline (reference sequence). The V segment lost 3 bases and the J segment 6 bases; nucleotides outside the gene matches: 7. This CDR3 is CASSQEAGVSNEQFF. CDR3 sequence (DNA): TGTGCCAGCAGCCAGGAAGCGGGAGTGAGCAATGAGCAGTTCTTC.

Within the sample, this clonotype is medium-sized. The chain links TRBV6-6 to TRBJ1-6; no firm D call. This CDR3 spans 14 amino acids. Trimming pared 2 bases from V and 10 bases from J, leaving 12 bases between. CDR1 and CDR2 from the germline V gene are MNHNY and SVGAGI (reference sequence). The CDR3 region has the DNA TGTGCCAGCAGTTACACGCTCATCGAATCACCCCTCCACTTT. This encodes CASSYTLIESPLHF.

This clonotype turned up a few times. V usage is TRBV6-2 or TRBV6-3 and J usage is TRBJ2-5; D unclear. V was pared by 6 bases and J by 5 bases, with 10 bases between. CDR1 and CDR2 (germline): MNHEY, SVGEGT. CDR3 size: 12 residues. CDR3 sequence (DNA): TGTGCCAGCAGAAAAACTGGGGAGACCCAGTACTTC. Its protein product is CASRKTGETQYF.

This clonotype ranks as medium-sized. V gene TRBV28 combines with J gene TRBJ1-1; 7 bases align to TRBD1. Germline loops: CDR1 MDHEN, CDR2 SYDVKM. J lost 4 bases, V lost 5 bases, and 7 bases had no gene match. The CDR3 covers 14 residues. CDR3 sequence reads: CASSLNPGGTEAFF. In nucleotides, the CDR3 is TGTGCCAGCAGTCTCAACCCAGGGGGCACTGAAGCTTTCTTT.

A few counts support this clonotype. The V call is TRBV7-8, the J call TRBJ1-5; no clear D gene. This CDR3 region has 16 residues. Germline V gives CDR1 SGHVS, CDR2 FQNEAQ. V shed 6 bases and J shed 4 bases, with 19 bases lying between them. The CDR3 region has the DNA TGTGCCAGCAGAACAAGGAGGCTTAAAAAAAATCAGCCCCAGCATTTT. It encodes CASRTRRLKKNQPQHF.

The gene calls are TRBV30 and TRBJ1-1; D might be TRBD1 (5 bases). V dropped 2 bases and J dropped 7 bases, with 11 bases sitting between them. The CDR3 loop spans 12 amino acids. CDR1 GTSNPN and CDR2 SVGIG come from the germline V gene (reference sequence). This CDR3 is CAWSLGQGEAFF. The CDR3 nucleotides are TGTGCCTGGAGTCTAGGGCAGGGTGAAGCTTTCTTT. Full variable domain (missing parts from reference TRBV30 and TRBJ1-1): SQTIHQWPATLVQPVGSPLSLECTVEGTSNPNLYWYRQAAGRGLQLLFYSVGIGQISSEVPQNLSASRPQDRQFILSSKKLLLSDSGFYLCAWSLGQGEAFFGQGTRLTVV.

This clonotype occurred a few times. This chain uses TRBV15 with TRBJ1-1, with TRBD1 matching over 7 bases. Looked up from germline, CDR1 is LNHNV and CDR2 is YYDKDF (reference sequence). The ends lost 0 bases at V and 10 bases at J; junction bases unmatched: 8. The CDR3 is 14 amino acids. This CDR3 is CATSRDLVAGGAFF. The CDR3 DNA follows: TGTGCCACCAGCAGAGATCTTGTCGCAGGGGGAGCTTTCTTT.

The chain couples TRBV27 to TRBJ2-3, with 8 bases aligning to TRBD1. The CDR3 sequence is 17 residues long. CDR1 MNHEY and CDR2 SMNVEV come from the germline V gene (reference sequence). V lost 1 base to trimming and J lost 0 bases; unmatched junction nucleotides: 6. Written as DNA, the CDR3 is TGTGCCAGCAGTTTATTCCCGAGACAGGGGAGCACAGATACGCAGTATTTT. Its translation: CASSLFPRQGSTDTQYF.

Concerning this clonotype: Just one base apart from a much larger clone, this may be a read error. The V call is TRBV18, the J call TRBJ2-5, with 11 bases identical to TRBD2. There are 17 residues in the CDR3. Germline CDR1 KGHSH, CDR2 LQKENI. The CDR3 protein is CAGSPGRGLAAQETQYF. In DNA, the CDR3 is TGTGCCGGCTCACCAGGTCGGGGACTAGCGGCCCAAGAGACCCAGTACTTC.

This chain joins TRBV7-9 and TRBJ1-4, with D possibly matching TRBD1 (6 bases). Germline loops: CDR1 SEHNR, CDR2 FQNEAQ (reference sequence). The length of the CDR3 is 19 residues. The germline V and J ends were trimmed by 2 bases and 1 base, with 20 bases remaining between them. DNA of the CDR3: TGTGCCAGCAGCTTAAACGGGGACCGGACAGAGCTAACTAATGAAAAACTGTTTTTT. This codes for CASSLNGDRTELTNEKLFF.

The chain couples TRBV19 to TRBJ2-7; a possible D gene is TRBD1 (7 bases). This CDR3 is 15 amino acids long. V lost 3 bases to trimming and J lost 4 bases, with 16 bases between them. Germline V CDR1 and CDR2: LNHDA, SQIVND (reference sequence). The CDR3 is CASSIRGGAGYEQYF. The CDR3 DNA reads TGTGCCAGTAGTATTAGAGGGGGCGCGGGGTACGAGCAGTACTTC.

The chain employs TRBV12-3 or TRBV12-4 and TRBJ1-3, with unresolved D. The CDR3 is 12 amino acids. V was pared by 3 bases and J by 0 bases, with 0 bases between. The CDR3 DNA reads TGTGCCAGCAGTTTCTCTGGAAACACCATATATTTT. Translation gives CASSFSGNTIYF.

By sample share, this clonotype is medium-sized. This rearrangement joins TRBV5-1 to TRBJ2-2; D not certain. Germline V gene lookup returns CDR1 SGHRS and CDR2 YFSETQ. Trimming took off 4 bases at V and 4 bases at J, with 8 bases between the two ends. The CDR3 contains 13 residues. CDR3 residues: CASSLGGTGELFF. In DNA, the CDR3 is TGCGCCAGCAGCCTCGGTGGCACCGGGGAGCTGTTTTTT.

The chain combines TRBV18 with TRBJ2-2; D might be TRBD1 (5 bases). Germline lookup yields CDR1 KGHSH and CDR2 LQKENI. There are 16 residues in the CDR3. Trimming left V 6 bases short and J 6 bases short, with 20 bases between. CDR3 in DNA: TGTGCCAGCTCCGGAGAGGTCCAGGGCTACGCCGGGGAGCTGTTTTTT. Its protein is CASSGEVQGYAGELFF. Variable domain in full (rest from reference TRBV18 and TRBJ2-2): NAGVMQNPRHLVRRRGQEARLRCSPMKGHSHVYWYRQLPEEGLKFMVYLQKENIIDESGMPKERFSAEFPKEGPSILRIQQVVRGDSAAYFCASSGEVQGYAGELFFGEGSRLTVL.

The gene calls are TRBV12-3 or TRBV12-4 and TRBJ2-1, with D possibly called TRBD1 or TRBD2 (5 bases each). The CDR3 has 13 amino acids. V was cut by 5 bases and J by 6 bases, with 11 bases left in between. The CDR3 reads CASSRGEGNEQFF. The CDR3 DNA reads TGTGCCAGCAGTAGGGGAGAGGGCAATGAGCAGTTCTTC.

The chain combines TRBV5-4 with TRBJ2-1; D might be TRBD2 (6 bases). Looked up from germline, CDR1 is SGHNT and CDR2 is YYREEE (reference sequence). V lost 4 bases and J 4 bases, leaving 15 bases between the germline ends. The CDR3 spans 15 residues. The CDR3 spells CASSLGRPDYNEQFF. The CDR3 nucleotides read TGTGCCAGCAGCCTTGGGAGGCCTGATTACAATGAGCAGTTCTTC.

In its sample, this clonotype was seen a few times. The chain joins TRBV9 to TRBJ1-1; the match to TRBD1 covers 8 bases. CDR3 length: 13 amino acids. V gave up 2 bases and J gave up 3 bases; unmatched junction bases: 0. CDR1 SGDLS and CDR2 YYNGEE come from the germline V gene. CDR3 coding DNA: TGTGCCAGCAGCGTGGGACAGGACACTGAAGCTTTCTTT. Amino acid sequence: CASSVGQDTEAFF.

This clonotype is medium-sized (0.01 to 0.1%) in the sample. The chain's CDR3 is CSAAGTYHGYTF. The CDR3 DNA reads as TGCAGTGCTGCCGGGACCTACCATGGCTACACCTTC. This chain links TRBV20-1 with TRBJ1-2, with a weak D call TRBD1 (5 bases). V was pared by 5 bases and J by 6 bases, with 13 bases between. CDR3 size: 12 residues. Germline values: CDR1 DFQATT, CDR2 SNEGSKA (reference sequence).

The chain couples TRBV6-2 or TRBV6-3 to TRBJ1-1; 7 nucleotides match TRBD1. The junction had 12 bases not matched to a gene; V was cut back by 0 bases and J by 8 bases. The germline V gene has CDR1 MNHEY and CDR2 SVGEGT. This CDR3 contains 16 residues. In nucleotides, the CDR3 is TGTGCCAGCAGTTACTCATCCATGGACAGGAGAACAGAAGCTTTCTTT. This sequence encodes CASSYSSMDRRTEAFF.